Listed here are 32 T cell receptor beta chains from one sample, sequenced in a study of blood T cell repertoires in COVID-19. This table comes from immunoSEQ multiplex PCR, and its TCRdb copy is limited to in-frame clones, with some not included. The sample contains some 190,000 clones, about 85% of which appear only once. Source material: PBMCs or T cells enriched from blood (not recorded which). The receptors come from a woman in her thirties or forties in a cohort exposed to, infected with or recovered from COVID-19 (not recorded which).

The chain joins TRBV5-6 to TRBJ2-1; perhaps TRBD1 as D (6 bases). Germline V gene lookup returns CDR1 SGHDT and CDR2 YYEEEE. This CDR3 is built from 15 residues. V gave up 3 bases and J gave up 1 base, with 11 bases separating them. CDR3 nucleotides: TGTGCCAGCAGCTCCCACAGGGTTTCCTACAATGAGCAGTTCTTC. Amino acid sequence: CASSSHRVSYNEQFF.

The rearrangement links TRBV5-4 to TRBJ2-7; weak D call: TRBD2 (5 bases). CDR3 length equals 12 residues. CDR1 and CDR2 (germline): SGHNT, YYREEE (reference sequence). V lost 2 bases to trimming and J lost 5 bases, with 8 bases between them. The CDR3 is CASSFWRDEQYF. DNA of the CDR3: TGTGCCAGCAGCTTTTGGCGGGACGAGCAGTACTTC.

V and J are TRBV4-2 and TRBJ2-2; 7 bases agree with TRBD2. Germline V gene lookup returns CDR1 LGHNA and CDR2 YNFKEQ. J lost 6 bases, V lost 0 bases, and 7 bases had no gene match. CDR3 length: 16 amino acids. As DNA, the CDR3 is TGTGCCAGCAGCCAAGAAATGGCGGGAGTCGCCGGGGAGCTGTTTTTT. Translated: CASSQEMAGVAGELFF.

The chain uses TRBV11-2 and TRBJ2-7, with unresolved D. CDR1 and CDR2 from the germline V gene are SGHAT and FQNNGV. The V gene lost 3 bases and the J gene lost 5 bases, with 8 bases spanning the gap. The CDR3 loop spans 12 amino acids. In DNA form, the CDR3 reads TGTGCCAGCAGCTTCCTTTCCGACGAGCAGTACTTC. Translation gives CASSFLSDEQYF.

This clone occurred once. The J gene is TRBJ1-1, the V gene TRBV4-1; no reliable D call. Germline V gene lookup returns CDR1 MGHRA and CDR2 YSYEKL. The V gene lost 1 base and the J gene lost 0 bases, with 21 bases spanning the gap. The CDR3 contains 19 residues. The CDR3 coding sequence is TGCGCCAGCAGCCAAGGGCCCGGGATCCTTATTTATATGAACACTGAAGCTTTCTTT. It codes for CASSQGPGILIYMNTEAFF.

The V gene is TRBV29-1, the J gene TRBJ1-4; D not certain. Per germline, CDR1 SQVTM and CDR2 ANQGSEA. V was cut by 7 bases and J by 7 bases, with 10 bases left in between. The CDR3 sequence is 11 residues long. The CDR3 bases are TGCAGCGCTGTTGTCTTTGAAAAACTGTTTTTT. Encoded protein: CSAVVFEKLFF.

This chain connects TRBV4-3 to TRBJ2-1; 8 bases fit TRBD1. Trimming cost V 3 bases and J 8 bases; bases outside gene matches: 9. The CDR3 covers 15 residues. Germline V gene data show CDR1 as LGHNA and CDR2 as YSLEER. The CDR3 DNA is TGCGCCAGCAGCCAGTTGACAGGGGCGCGGGATGAGCAGTTCTTC. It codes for CASSQLTGARDEQFF.

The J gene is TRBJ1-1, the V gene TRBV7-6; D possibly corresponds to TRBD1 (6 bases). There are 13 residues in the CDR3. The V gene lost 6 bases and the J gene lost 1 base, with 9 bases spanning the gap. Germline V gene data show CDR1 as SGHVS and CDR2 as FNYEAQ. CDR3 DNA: TGTGCCAGCAGGCTAGGGGGGAACACTGAAGCTTTCTTT. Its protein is CASRLGGNTEAFF.

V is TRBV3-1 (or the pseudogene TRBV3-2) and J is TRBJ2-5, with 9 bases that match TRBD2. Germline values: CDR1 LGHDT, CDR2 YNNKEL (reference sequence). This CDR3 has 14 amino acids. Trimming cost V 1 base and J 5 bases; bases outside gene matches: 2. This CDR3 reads CASSQVGLAETQYF. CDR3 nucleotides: TGTGCCAGCAGCCAAGTCGGACTAGCGGAGACCCAGTACTTC.

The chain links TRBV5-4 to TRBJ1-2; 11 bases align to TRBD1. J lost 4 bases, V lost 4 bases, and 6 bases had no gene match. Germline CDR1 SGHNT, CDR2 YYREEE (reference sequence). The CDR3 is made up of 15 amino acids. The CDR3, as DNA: TGTGCCAGCAGCCGGGGACAGGGGGAATTCTATGGCTACACCTTC. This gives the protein CASSRGQGEFYGYTF.

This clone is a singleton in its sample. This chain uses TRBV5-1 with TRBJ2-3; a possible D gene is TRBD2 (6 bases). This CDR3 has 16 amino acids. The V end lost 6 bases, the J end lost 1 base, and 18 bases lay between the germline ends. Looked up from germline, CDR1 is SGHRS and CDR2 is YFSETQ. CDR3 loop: CASKPQGGTRTDTQYF. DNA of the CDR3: TGCGCCAGCAAGCCCCAGGGCGGGACGCGCACAGATACGCAGTATTTT.

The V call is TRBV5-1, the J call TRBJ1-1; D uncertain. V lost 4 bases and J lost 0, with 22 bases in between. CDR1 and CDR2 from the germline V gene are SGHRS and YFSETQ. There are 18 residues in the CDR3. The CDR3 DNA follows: TGCGCCAGCAGCGTATTTGGTATGGTGTCACAGATGAACACTGAAGCTTTCTTT. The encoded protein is CASSVFGMVSQMNTEAFF.

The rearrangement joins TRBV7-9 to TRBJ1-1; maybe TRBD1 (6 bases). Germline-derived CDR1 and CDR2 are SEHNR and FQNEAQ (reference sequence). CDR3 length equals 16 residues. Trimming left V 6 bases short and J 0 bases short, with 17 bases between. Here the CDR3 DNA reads TGTGCCAGCAGTTTTGTCGCGACAGGTATGAACACTGAAGCTTTCTTT. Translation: CASSFVATGMNTEAFF.

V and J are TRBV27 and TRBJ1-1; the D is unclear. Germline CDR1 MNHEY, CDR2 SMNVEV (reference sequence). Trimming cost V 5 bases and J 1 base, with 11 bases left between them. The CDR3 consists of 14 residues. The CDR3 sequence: CASSLAGRNTEAFF. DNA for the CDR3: TGTGCCAGCAGTCTCGCGGGCAGGAACACTGAAGCTTTCTTT.

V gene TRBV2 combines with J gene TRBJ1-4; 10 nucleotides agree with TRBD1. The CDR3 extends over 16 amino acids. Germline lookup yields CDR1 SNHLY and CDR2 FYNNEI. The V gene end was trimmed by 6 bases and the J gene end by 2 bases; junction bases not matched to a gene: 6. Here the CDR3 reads CASRATGGSTNEKLFF. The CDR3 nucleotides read TGTGCCAGCAGGGCGACAGGGGGCTCGACTAATGAAAAACTGTTTTTT. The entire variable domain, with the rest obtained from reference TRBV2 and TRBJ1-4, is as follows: EPEVTQTPSHQVTQMGQEVILRCVPISNHLYFYWYRQILGQKVEFLVSFYNNEISEKSEIFDDQFSVERPDGSNFTLKIRSTKLEDSAMYFCASRATGGSTNEKLFFGSGTQLSVL.

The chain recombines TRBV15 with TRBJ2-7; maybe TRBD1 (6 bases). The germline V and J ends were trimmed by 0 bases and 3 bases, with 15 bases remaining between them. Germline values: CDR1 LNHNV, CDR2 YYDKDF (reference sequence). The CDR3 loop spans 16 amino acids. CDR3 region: CATSRDKRGRGYEQYF. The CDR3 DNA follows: TGTGCCACCAGCAGAGATAAAAGGGGCAGGGGCTACGAGCAGTACTTC.

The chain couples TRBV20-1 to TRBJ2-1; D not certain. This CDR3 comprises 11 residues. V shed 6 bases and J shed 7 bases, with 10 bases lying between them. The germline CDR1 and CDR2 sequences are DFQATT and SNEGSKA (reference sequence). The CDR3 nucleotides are TGCAGTGCCGCGCGTTTTAATGAGCAGTTCTTC. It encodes CSAARFNEQFF.

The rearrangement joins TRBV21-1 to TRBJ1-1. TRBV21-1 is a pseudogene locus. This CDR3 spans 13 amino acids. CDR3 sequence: CASPGGYDGEAFF. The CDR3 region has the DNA TGTGCCAGCCCCGGAGGGTACGACGGTGAAGCTTTCTTT.

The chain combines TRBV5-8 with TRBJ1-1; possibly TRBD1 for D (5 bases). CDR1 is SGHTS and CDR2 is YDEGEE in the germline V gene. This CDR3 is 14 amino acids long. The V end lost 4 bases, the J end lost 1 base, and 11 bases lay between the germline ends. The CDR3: CASSVQTGNTEAFF. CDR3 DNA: TGTGCCAGCAGCGTCCAAACAGGGAACACTGAAGCTTTCTTT. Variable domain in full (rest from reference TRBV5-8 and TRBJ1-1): EAGVTQSPTHLIKTRGQQATLRCSPISGHTSVYWYQQALGLGLQFLLWYDEGEERNRGNFPPRFSGRQFPNYSSELNVNALELEDSALYLCASSVQTGNTEAFFGQGTRLTVV.

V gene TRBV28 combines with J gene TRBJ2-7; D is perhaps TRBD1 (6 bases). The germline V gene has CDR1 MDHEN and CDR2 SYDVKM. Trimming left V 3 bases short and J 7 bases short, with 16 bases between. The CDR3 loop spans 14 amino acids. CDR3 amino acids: CASSFLGDTGEQYF. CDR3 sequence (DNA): TGTGCCAGCAGTTTCTTAGGGGACACCGGGGAGCAGTACTTC.

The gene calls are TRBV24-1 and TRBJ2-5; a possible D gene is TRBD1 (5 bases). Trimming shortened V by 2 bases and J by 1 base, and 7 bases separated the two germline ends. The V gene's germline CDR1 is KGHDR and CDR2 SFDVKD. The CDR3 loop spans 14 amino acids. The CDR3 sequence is CATSDSDSQETQYF. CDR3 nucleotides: TGTGCCACCAGTGATTCCGACAGCCAAGAGACCCAGTACTTC.

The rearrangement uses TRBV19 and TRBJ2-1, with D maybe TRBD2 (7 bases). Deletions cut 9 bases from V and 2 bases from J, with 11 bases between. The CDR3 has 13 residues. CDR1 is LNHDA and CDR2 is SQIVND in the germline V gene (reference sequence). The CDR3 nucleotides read TGTGCCAGCCGGGGGGCCCCCTACAATGAGCAGTTCTTC. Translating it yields CASRGAPYNEQFF.

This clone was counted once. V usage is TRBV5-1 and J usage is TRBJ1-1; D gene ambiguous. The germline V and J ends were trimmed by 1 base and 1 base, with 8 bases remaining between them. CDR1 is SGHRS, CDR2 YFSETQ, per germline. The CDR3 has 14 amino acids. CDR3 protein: CASSLLEENTEAFF. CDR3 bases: TGCGCCAGCAGCTTGCTTGAGGAGAACACTGAAGCTTTCTTT.

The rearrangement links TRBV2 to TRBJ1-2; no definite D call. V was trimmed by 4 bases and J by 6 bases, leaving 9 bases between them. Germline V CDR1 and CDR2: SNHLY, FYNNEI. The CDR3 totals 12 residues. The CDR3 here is CASSGEVDGYTF. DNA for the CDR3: TGTGCCAGCAGTGGGGAGGTGGATGGCTACACCTTC.

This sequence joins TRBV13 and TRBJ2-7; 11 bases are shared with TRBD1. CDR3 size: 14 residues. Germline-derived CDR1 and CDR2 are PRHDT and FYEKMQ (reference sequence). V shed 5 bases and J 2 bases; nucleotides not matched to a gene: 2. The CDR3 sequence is CASSTGQGAYEQYF. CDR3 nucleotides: TGTGCCAGCAGCACGGGACAGGGGGCCTACGAGCAGTACTTC.

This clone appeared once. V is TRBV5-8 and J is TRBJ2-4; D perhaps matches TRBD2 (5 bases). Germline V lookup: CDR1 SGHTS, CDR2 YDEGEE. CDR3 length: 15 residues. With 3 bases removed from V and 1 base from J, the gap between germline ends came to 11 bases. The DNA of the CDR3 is TGTGCCAGCAGCTCCCTAGGCGGGGCCAAAAACATTCAGTACTTC. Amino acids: CASSSLGGAKNIQYF.

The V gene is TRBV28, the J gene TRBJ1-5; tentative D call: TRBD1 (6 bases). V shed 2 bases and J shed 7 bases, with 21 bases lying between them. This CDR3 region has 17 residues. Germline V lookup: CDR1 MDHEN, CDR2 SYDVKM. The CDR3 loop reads CASSLPGGPGGEQPQHF. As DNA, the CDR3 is TGTGCCAGCAGTTTACCCGGGGGGCCCGGGGGAGAGCAGCCCCAGCATTTT.

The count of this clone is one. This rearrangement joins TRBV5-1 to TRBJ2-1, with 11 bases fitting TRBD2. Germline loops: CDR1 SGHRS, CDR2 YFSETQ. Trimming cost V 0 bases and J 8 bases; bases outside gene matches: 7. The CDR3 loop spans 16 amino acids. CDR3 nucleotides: TGCGCCAGCAGCTTGGCGGCTAGCGGGAGGATTCATGAGCAGTTCTTC. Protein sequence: CASSLAASGRIHEQFF.

The CDR3 protein is CATSDNTGSQPQHF. As DNA, the CDR3 is TGTGCCACCAGTGATAACACAGGGAGCCAGCCCCAGCATTTT. The V gene is TRBV24-1, the J gene TRBJ1-5; D possibly corresponds to TRBD1 (6 bases). This CDR3 has 14 residues. The ends were cut back, 3 bases at V and 7 bases at J, with 12 bases in the middle. Looked up from germline, CDR1 is KGHDR and CDR2 is SFDVKD.

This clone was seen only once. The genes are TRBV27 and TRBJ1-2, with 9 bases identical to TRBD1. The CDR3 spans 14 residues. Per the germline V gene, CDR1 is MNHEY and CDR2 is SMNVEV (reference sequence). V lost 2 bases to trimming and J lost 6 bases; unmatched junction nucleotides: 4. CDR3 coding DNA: TGTGCCAGCAGTTTAAGGACAGGGGTGGATGGCTACACCTTC. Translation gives CASSLRTGVDGYTF.

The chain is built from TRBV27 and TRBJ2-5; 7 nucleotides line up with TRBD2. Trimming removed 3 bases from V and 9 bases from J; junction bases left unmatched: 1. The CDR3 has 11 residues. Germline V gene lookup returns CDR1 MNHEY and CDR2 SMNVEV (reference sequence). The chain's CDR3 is CASSFAGAQYF. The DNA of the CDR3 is TGTGCCAGCAGTTTCGCGGGGGCCCAGTACTTC.

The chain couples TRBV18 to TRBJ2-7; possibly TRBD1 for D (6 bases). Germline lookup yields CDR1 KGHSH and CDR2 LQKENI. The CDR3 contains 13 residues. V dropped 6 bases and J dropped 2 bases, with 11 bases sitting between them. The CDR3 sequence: CASSEGGTYEQYF. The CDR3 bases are TGTGCCAGCTCCGAAGGGGGAACCTACGAGCAGTACTTC. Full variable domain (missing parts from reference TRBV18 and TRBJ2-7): NAGVMQNPRHLVRRRGQEARLRCSPMKGHSHVYWYRQLPEEGLKFMVYLQKENIIDESGMPKERFSAEFPKEGPSILRIQQVVRGDSAAYFCASSEGGTYEQYFGPGTRLTVT.